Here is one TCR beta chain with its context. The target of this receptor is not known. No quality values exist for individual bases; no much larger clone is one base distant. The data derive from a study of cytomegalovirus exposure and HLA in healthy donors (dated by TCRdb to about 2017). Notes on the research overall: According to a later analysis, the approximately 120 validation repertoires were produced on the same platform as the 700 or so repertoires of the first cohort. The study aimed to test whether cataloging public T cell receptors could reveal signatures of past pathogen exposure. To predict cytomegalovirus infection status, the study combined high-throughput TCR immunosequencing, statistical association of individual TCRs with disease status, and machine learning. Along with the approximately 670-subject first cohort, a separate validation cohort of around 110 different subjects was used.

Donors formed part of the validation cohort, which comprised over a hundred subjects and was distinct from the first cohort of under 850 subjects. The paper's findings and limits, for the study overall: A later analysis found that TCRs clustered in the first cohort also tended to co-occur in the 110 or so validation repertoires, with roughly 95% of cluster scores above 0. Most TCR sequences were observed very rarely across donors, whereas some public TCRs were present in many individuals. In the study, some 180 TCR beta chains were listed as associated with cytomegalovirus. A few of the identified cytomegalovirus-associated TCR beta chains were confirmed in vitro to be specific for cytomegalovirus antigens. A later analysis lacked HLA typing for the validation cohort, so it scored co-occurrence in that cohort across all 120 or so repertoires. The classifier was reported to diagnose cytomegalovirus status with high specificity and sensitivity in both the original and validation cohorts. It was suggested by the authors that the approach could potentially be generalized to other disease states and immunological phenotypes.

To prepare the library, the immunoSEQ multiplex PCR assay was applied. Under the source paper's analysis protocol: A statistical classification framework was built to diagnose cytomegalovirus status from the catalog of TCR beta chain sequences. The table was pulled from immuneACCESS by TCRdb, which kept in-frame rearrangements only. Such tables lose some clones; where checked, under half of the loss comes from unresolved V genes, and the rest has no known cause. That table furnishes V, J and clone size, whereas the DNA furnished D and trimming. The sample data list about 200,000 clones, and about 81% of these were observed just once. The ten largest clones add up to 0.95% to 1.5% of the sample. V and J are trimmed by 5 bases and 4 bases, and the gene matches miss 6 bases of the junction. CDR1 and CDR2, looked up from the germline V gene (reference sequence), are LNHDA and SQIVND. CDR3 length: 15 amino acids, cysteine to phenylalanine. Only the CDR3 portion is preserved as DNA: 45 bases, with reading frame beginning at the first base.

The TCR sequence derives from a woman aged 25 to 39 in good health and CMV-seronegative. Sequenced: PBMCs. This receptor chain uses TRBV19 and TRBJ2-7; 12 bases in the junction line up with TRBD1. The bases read TGTGCCAGTAGTCTCCGGGACAGGGGGCCTTACGAGCAGTACTTC. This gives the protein CASSLRDRGPYEQYF. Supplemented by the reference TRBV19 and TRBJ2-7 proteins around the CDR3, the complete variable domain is DGGITQSPKYLFRKEGQNVTLSCEQNLNHDAMYWYRQDPGQGLRLIYYSQIVNDFQKGDIAEGYSVSREKKESFPLTVTSAQKNPTAFYLCASSLRDRGPYEQYFGPGTRLTVT.